This TCR beta chain was found in a study of blood T cell repertoires in COVID-19. Per the germline V gene, CDR1 is SGHRS and CDR2 is YFSETQ. Trimming pared 0 bases from V and 0 bases from J, leaving 7 bases between. The CDR3 is made up of 15 amino acids. Clones were sequenced by immunoSEQ multiplex PCR, and TCRdb holds only the in-frame ones, with some missing. The table has 200,000 to 300,000 clones, 85% to 90% seen once. The source is a middle-aged woman who had recovered from COVID-19. The gene calls are TRBV5-1 and TRBJ1-5; tentatively, D is TRBD1 (6 bases). Sample: peripheral blood. CDR3 sequence (DNA): TGCGCCAGCAGCTTGGCAGGGGATAGCAATCAGCCCCAGCATTTT. This encodes CASSLAGDSNQPQHF.